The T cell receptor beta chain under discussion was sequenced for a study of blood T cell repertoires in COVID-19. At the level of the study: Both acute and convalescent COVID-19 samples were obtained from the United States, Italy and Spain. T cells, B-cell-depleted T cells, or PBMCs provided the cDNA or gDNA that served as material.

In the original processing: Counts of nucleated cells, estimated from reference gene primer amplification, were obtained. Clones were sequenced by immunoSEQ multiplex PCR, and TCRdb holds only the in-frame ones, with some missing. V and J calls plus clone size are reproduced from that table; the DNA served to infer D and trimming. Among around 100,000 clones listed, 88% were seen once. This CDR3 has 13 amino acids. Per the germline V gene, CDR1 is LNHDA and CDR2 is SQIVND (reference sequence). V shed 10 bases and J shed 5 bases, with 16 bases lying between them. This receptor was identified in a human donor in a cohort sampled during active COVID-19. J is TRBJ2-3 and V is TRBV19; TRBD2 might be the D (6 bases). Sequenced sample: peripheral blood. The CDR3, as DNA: TGTGCCACGGCGGGACTCCCGCGAGATACGCAGTATTTT. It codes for CATAGLPRDTQYF.